This T cell receptor (beta chain) is drawn from a study of T-cell reconstitution after alpha-beta-depleted transplantation in children. Study-wide results and limits: In some patients, recipient T cells and intrathymic progenitors surviving conditioning explained high day-60 diversity. Reports say that about two months after transplant, the alpha-beta T cells came out of several hundred graft clones that had expanded. At the one-year point after transplant, T-cell counts and TCRbeta diversity were found to come mostly from T cells that had been newly produced.

Unique molecular identifiers were used in preparing the TCRbeta library. Using its own MiXCR run on the PCR reads, TCRdb lists one record per CDR3 protein. The data show 500,000 or so distinct CDR3 sequences, more than 9.5% seen once. This clonotype came up a few times. What it binds is unknown. The clonotype originates from a female patient under 10 years old who had a stem cell transplant for aplastic anemia, so the T cells may come from the graft donor. The material was PBMCs, mostly from graft donor cells, obtained 180 days after TCRalphabeta/CD19-depleted stem cell transplant.

For the CDR3, the DNA is TGTGCCAGCAGCGTAAAGGGTGTGGAACCCCAGCATTTT. Protein: CASSVKGVEPQHF. The chain joins TRBV9 to TRBJ1-5, with D unclear. V lost 1 base to trimming and J lost 10 bases, with 12 bases between them. Germline assignment: CDR1 SGDLS and CDR2 YYNGEE. CDR3 size: 13 residues.